Below, one T cell receptor (beta chain) is given with its context. Its antigen is not known. Regions amplified from RNA transcripts were the TCR beta CDR3 regions. First-round RT-PCR targeting the TCR CDR3 was performed with the HTBI primer set. TCRdb called the multiplex PCR reads again in MiXCR, with one record for every CDR3 protein. In the table there are around 450,000 distinct CDR3 sequences, more than 15% of which are singletons. This entry comes from a study of T cells in Graves' hyperthyroidism and ophthalmopathy. Turning to the study itself: Blood from the periphery was taken at initial diagnosis, before any treatment. Whole-study findings and limits: The model identified upcoming ophthalmopathy a median 6.5 months ahead of onset.

There are 13 residues in the CDR3. Germline V lookup: CDR1 LNHDA, CDR2 SQIVND (reference sequence). The V end was cut by 2 bases, the J end by 4 bases, with 6 bases between. The rearrangement uses TRBV19 and TRBJ2-4; D is uncertain. The TCR was taken from a young woman with Graves' hyperthyroidism. The sequencing sample was made of blood. CDR3 in DNA: TGTGCCAGTAGTATAACGACTAAAAACATTCAGTACTTC. Amino acids: CASSITTKNIQYF.